The T cell receptor (beta chain) under discussion was sequenced for a study of blood T cell repertoires in COVID-19. Study information: The study drew acute and convalescent COVID-19 samples from the United States, Italy and Spain.

V dropped 3 bases and J dropped 2 bases, with 10 bases sitting between them. The CDR3 runs 14 residues. Germline assignment: CDR1 LNHDA and CDR2 SQIVND (reference sequence). Comments on this clone: At the DNA level, this CDR3 is encoded by other sequences in the same sample as well.

Profiling relied on immunoSEQ multiplex PCR, and the TCRdb table lists in-frame clones only, not all of them. The data contain about 90,000 clones, approximately 91% of them seen just once; the ten biggest clones take up 3% to 4%. The specimen sequenced was peripheral blood. This sequence was found in a woman in her 70s with acute or convalescent COVID-19. This chain uses TRBV19 with TRBJ1-2, with D uncertain. CDR3 loop: CASSIPGRNYGYTF. In nucleotides, the CDR3 is TGTGCCAGTAGTATCCCCGGCAGGAACTATGGCTACACCTTC.